The sequence of this T cell receptor (beta chain) was determined in a study of CD8 T cells in ankylosing spondylitis. Study-level findings and limits: Reportedly, significant enrichment of disease-linked clones occurred in matched ankylosing spondylitis synovial fluid. Prior work had noted some motif variants in reactive arthritis blood and synovial fluid. A motif in TCR beta, a set of under ten highly homologous variants, appeared characteristic of ankylosing spondylitis blood.

To note about this clonotype: Its antigen is currently unknown.

One entry per CDR3 protein, called by TCRdb with MiXCR from the 5' RACE reads. The data hold fewer than 550,000 distinct CDR3 sequences, with 5.3% observed a single time. Germline V lookup: CDR1 SGDLS, CDR2 YYNGEE. V was clipped by 4 bases and J by 7 bases; unmatched bases: 7. There are 14 residues in the CDR3. The chain links TRBV9 to TRBJ1-5; 8 nucleotides line up with TRBD1. The sequence came from a male donor with ankylosing spondylitis. Sequenced material: blood, either unsorted or a sorted T cell fraction (not recorded which). The CDR3 DNA reads as TGTGCCAGCAGCTCCGGACAGGGTGGGCAGCCCCAGCATTTT. Translating gives CASSSGQGGQPQHF.